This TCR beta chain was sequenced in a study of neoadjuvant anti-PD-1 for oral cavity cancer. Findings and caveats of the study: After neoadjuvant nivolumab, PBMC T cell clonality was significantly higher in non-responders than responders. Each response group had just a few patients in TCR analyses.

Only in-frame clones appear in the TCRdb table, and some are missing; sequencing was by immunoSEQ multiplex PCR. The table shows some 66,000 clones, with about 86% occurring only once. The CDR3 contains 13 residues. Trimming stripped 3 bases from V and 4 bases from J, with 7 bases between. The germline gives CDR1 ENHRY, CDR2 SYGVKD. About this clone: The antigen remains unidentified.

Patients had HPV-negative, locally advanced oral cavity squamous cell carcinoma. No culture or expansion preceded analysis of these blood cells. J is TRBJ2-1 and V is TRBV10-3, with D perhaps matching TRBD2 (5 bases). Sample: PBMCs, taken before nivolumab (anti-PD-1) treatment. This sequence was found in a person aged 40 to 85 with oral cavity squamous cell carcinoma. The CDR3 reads CAISDGGYNEQFF. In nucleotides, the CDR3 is TGTGCCATCAGTGACGGAGGTTACAATGAGCAGTTCTTC.